The clone carrying this T cell receptor beta chain was counted at least ten times. This entry belongs to a study of T cells after yellow fever vaccination. For the study at large: Sorting of the EM, EMRA, CM and Tscm memory subsets was carried out using CD3, CD45RA, CCR7 and CD95.

This CDR3 contains 11 residues. CDR1 and CDR2 (germline): LGHNA, YNFKEQ. V gave up 3 bases and J gave up 4 bases, with 2 bases separating them. Findings and caveats of the study: Researchers report a weaker secondary response that nonetheless peaked faster, day 5 versus 15. FACS-sorted repertoires could harbor abundant contaminating bulk-population clonotypes.

The study made its TCR cDNA through 5'RACE template switching. That step introduced a universal primer site along with UMIs. From the 5' RACE reads, TCRdb called clonotypes with MiXCR, one entry per CDR3 protein. The sample holds around 25,000 distinct CDR3 sequences, less than 4% seen once. Specimen: PBMCs, either bulk or a sorted T-cell subset (CD4+, CD8+, memory, or dextramer-sorted; not recorded which), collected about 41 days after the first yellow fever vaccination. This chain uses TRBV4-2 with TRBJ2-3; D gene uncertain. The TCR comes from a man younger than 30 who received the YFV17D yellow fever vaccine. The CDR3: CASSHSDTQYF. As DNA, the CDR3 is TGTGCCAGCAGCCACTCAGATACGCAGTATTTT.